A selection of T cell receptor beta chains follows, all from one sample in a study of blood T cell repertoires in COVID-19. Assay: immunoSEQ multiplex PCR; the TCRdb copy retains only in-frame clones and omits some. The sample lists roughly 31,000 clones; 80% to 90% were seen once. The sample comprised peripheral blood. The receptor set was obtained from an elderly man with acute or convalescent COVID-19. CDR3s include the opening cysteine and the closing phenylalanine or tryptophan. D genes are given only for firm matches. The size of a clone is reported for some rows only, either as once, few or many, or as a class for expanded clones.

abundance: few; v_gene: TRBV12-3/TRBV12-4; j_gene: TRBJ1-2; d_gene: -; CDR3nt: TGTGCCAGCAGTCCCTTCCAGGGCGGTGGCTACACCTTC; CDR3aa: CASSPFQGGGYTF
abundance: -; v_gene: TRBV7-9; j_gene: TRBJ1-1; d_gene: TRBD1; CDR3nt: TGTGCCAGCAGCTCTCGGACAGGGGCCCTGGACACTGAAGCTTTCTTT; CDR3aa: CASSSRTGALDTEAFF
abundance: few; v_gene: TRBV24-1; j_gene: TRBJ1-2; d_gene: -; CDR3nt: TGTGCCACCAGTCGGGACAAGAAATCTAACTATGGCTACACCTTC; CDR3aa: CATSRDKKSNYGYTF
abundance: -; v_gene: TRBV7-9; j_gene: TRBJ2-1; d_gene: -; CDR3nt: TGTGCCAGCAGCCAAGAGGTATCTAATGAGCAGTTCTTC; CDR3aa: CASSQEVSNEQFF
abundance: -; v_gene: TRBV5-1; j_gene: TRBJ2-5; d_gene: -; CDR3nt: TGCGCCAGCACCCCAGGGGCTCTCCAAGAGACCCAGTACTTC; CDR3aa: CASTPGALQETQYF
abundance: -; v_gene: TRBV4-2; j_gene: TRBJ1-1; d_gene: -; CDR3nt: TGTGCCAGCAGCCAAGATCAACAGGCCAAGGGGACTTTCTTT; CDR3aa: CASSQDQQAKGTFF
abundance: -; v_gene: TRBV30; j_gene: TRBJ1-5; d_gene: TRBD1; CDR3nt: TGTGCCTGGAGTGCAACAGGGGGCGGTCAGCCCCAGCATTTT; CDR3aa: CAWSATGGGQPQHF
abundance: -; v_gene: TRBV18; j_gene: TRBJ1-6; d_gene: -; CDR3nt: TGTGCCAGCTCACCATTACGGGGAGAGTCCTATAATTCACCCCTCCACTTT; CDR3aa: CASSPLRGESYNSPLHF
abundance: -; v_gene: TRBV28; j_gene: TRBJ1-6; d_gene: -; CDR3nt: TGTGCCAGCAGTTGGGGGGGGACGATGCAGTCACCCCTCCACTTT; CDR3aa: CASSWGGTMQSPLHF
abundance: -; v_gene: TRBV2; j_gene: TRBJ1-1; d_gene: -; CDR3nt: TGTGCCAGCAGGGCCCCGAACACTGAAGCTTTCTTT; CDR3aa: CASRAPNTEAFF